The sequence of this TCR beta chain was determined in a study of blood T cell repertoires in COVID-19. On the study more broadly: Donors in the United States, Italy and Spain gave samples during acute or convalescent COVID-19.

Per the germline V gene, CDR1 is SGHNT and CDR2 is YYREEE (reference sequence). The CDR3 consists of 14 residues. With 2 bases removed from V and 3 bases from J, the gap between germline ends came to 12 bases. Authors' methods: Researchers report that nucleated cell counts were estimated from reference gene primer amplification. TCRdb keeps only in-frame clones here, not all; method: immunoSEQ multiplex PCR. V and J calls and clone size come straight from that table; D and trimming were deduced from the DNA. This sample has about 74,000 clones, with around 78% found just once. The sequencing input was peripheral blood. The receptor was derived from a human donor in a cohort sampled during active COVID-19. The V and J genes are TRBV5-4 and TRBJ2-7, with a weak D call TRBD2 (6 bases). CDR3 residues: CASSLIGGDYEQYF. For the CDR3, the DNA is TGTGCCAGCAGCTTAATCGGCGGGGACTACGAGCAGTACTTC.